These 10 T cell receptor beta chains were all obtained from the same sample, sequenced in a study of beta chain features in type 1 diabetes. Study-level findings and limits: Patients with Type 1 diabetes showed moderately but significantly shorter TCRB CDR3s in all four CD4+ subsets.

Reverse transcription of all isolated RNA meant that expressed TCRB transcripts were sequenced. TCRdb's copy holds only in-frame clones and misses some; the assay was immunoSEQ multiplex PCR. The sample consists of hundreds of thousands of clones, over 12% of them appearing once. Their antigens are not known. Source material: naive CD4+ T cells from blood. Receptor source: a man between 18 and 35 years old with type 1 diabetes.

The chain recombines TRBV5-6 with TRBJ2-1; 9 bases match TRBD2. Germline values: CDR1 SGHDT, CDR2 YYEEEE. V lost 2 bases to trimming and J lost 2 bases; unmatched junction nucleotides: 2. This CDR3 has 15 residues. CDR3 protein: CASSLGGGAYNEQFF. CDR3 DNA: TGTGCCAGCAGCTTAGGCGGGGGGGCCTACAATGAGCAGTTCTTC. The full variable domain, its missing parts supplied by reference TRBV5-6 and TRBJ2-1, is DAGVTQSPTHLIKTRGQQVTLRCSPKSGHDTVSWYQQALGQGPQFIFQYYEEEERQRGNFPDRFSGHQFPNYSSELNVNALLLGDSALYLCASSLGGGAYNEQFFGPGTRLTVL.

In its sample, this clone was seen a few times. This chain's CDR3 is CAAEDGPNTGELFF. As DNA, the CDR3 is TGTGCCGCAGAGGACGGGCCGAACACCGGGGAGCTGTTTTTT. J is TRBJ2-2 and V is TRBV6-1; no firm D call. Germline CDR1 is MNHNS and CDR2 is SASEGT. This CDR3 has 14 residues. With 11 bases removed from V and 0 bases from J, the gap between germline ends came to 13 bases.

The chain employs TRBV4-1 and TRBJ2-7; D perhaps matches TRBD2 (6 bases). The V end was cut by 2 bases, the J end by 3 bases, with 11 bases between. Germline-derived CDR1 and CDR2 are MGHRA and YSYEKL. The CDR3 extends over 14 amino acids. The CDR3 region has the DNA TGCGCCAGCAGCCAACCGGGGCGGGGCTACGAGCAGTACTTC. It yields the protein CASSQPGRGYEQYF.

This chain uses TRBV27 with TRBJ1-1, with a tentative D call TRBD1 (5 bases). CDR1 and CDR2 from the germline V gene are MNHEY and SMNVEV (reference sequence). The germline V and J ends were trimmed by 6 bases and 1 base, with 12 bases remaining between them. The CDR3 spans 14 residues. CDR3 protein: CASRTGTANTEAFF. DNA for the CDR3: TGTGCCAGCAGGACCGGGACGGCGAACACTGAAGCTTTCTTT.

This clone was seen a few times. J is TRBJ1-2 and V is TRBV28; D unresolved. There are 13 residues in the CDR3. V gave up 5 bases and J gave up 8 bases, with 15 bases separating them. Per germline, CDR1 MDHEN and CDR2 SYDVKM. The CDR3 DNA is TGTGCCAGCAGTCCCCCCTTTTTGGAAGGCTACACCTTC. As protein: CASSPPFLEGYTF.

This clone has just a few counts. This chain joins TRBV6-5 and TRBJ2-1; the match to TRBD2 covers 7 bases. The CDR3 runs to 13 residues. With 5 bases clipped from V and 8 bases from J, the junction kept 6 bases outside the gene matches. From germline, CDR1 is MNHEY and CDR2 SVGAGI. CDR3 amino acids: CASSAGTIHEQFF. CDR3 DNA sequence: TGTGCCAGCAGTGCCGGGACTATCCATGAGCAGTTCTTC.

This chain uses TRBV7-9 with TRBJ2-3, with no clear D. The V and J ends lost 5 bases and 2 bases respectively, with 5 bases between them. CDR1 is SEHNR and CDR2 is FQNEAQ in the germline V gene (reference sequence). The CDR3 has 12 residues. CDR3 bases: TGTGCCAGCAGCCGTACCACAGATACGCAGTATTTT. Protein product: CASSRTTDTQYF.

J is TRBJ2-1 and V is TRBV18; D is undetermined. V was clipped by 2 bases and J by 4 bases, with 18 bases between them. Germline V lookup: CDR1 KGHSH, CDR2 LQKENI. The CDR3 covers 17 residues. DNA for the CDR3: TGTGCCAGCTCACCAGATTCCCCACAGAATCCATACAATGAGCAGTTCTTC. Its protein is CASSPDSPQNPYNEQFF.

The chain recombines TRBV30 with TRBJ2-3; tentative D call: TRBD1 (6 bases). Per germline, CDR1 GTSNPN and CDR2 SVGIG (reference sequence). The length of the CDR3 is 15 residues. The V gene lost 0 bases and the J gene lost 0 bases, with 10 bases spanning the gap. Here the CDR3 DNA reads TGTGCCTGGAGTGTAGGGGGAATGAGCACAGATACGCAGTATTTT. Amino acid sequence: CAWSVGGMSTDTQYF.

In its sample, this clone was seen a few times. The chain uses TRBV7-8 and TRBJ2-1; tentative D call: TRBD2 (5 bases). The V and J ends lost 5 bases and 7 bases respectively, with 9 bases between them. CDR3 size: 12 residues. Germline loops: CDR1 SGHVS, CDR2 FQNEAQ. In DNA, the CDR3 is TGTGCCAGCAGCGCTCGGGGAAATGAGCAGTTCTTC. It specifies CASSARGNEQFF.